One sample yielded the 21 T cell receptor beta chains listed below, sequenced in a study of CD8 T cells in ankylosing spondylitis. TCRdb analysed the 5' RACE reads with MiXCR anew, one entry per CDR3 protein. Of 250,000 to 400,000 distinct CDR3 sequences in the sample, about 9.9% were seen once. Material for sequencing was blood, either unsorted or a sorted T cell fraction (not recorded which). The receptors here all came from a female donor with ankylosing spondylitis or in good health (not recorded which).

This clonotype was found many times. The rearrangement joins TRBV13 to TRBJ1-1; D not certain. Germline V gives CDR1 PRHDT, CDR2 FYEKMQ (reference sequence). Between the trimmed V and J ends, which lost 4 bases and 1 base, there was a span of 13 bases. The CDR3 is made up of 15 amino acids. The chain's CDR3 is CASSSKVSGNTEAFF. Here the CDR3 DNA reads TGTGCCAGCAGCTCGAAGGTCTCAGGGAACACTGAAGCTTTCTTT. Together with reference TRBV13 and TRBJ1-1, the CDR3 gives the full variable domain: AAGVIQSPRHLIKEKRETATLKCYPIPRHDTVYWYQQGPGQDPQFLISFYEKMQSDKGSIPDRFSAQQFSDYHSELNMSSLELGDSALYFCASSSKVSGNTEAFFGQGTRLTVV.

The sample holds many counts of this clonotype. This sequence joins TRBV7-2 and TRBJ1-6; no clear D. Germline CDR1 SGHTA, CDR2 FQGNSA. The CDR3 sequence is 13 residues long. Trimming shortened V by 2 bases and J by 11 bases, and 10 bases separated the two germline ends. CDR3 in DNA: TGTGCCAGCAGCTTAATCATGGGTGCACCCCTCCACTTT. This gives the protein CASSLIMGAPLHF.

The chain couples TRBV29-1 to TRBJ1-2; the match to TRBD1 covers 8 bases. Germline V gene data show CDR1 as SQVTM and CDR2 as ANQGSEA. The V and J ends lost 6 bases and 7 bases, in that order; junction bases with no gene match: 13. This CDR3 is 14 amino acids long. The CDR3 loop is CSVEKRQGIGGYTF. Here the CDR3 DNA reads TGCAGCGTCGAGAAGAGACAGGGGATCGGTGGCTACACCTTC.

At least ten counts were recorded for this clonotype. The chain has TRBV5-1 and TRBJ2-2, with D unclear. V was cut by 4 bases and J by 0 bases, with 10 bases left in between. CDR3 length: 15 residues. The germline gives CDR1 SGHRS, CDR2 YFSETQ. CDR3 coding DNA: TGCGCCAGCAGCCTAGACCCCTCGAACACCGGGGAGCTGTTTTTT. This translates into CASSLDPSNTGELFF.

This chain joins TRBV9 and TRBJ2-3, with D tentatively TRBD2 (5 bases). V gave up 0 bases and J gave up 0 bases, with 11 bases separating them. The V gene's germline CDR1 is SGDLS and CDR2 YYNGEE. CDR3 length: 16 amino acids. The CDR3 spells CASSVDQRRSTDTQYF. The CDR3 nucleotides read TGTGCCAGCAGCGTAGACCAGCGGAGGAGCACAGATACGCAGTATTTT.

The chain has TRBV7-2 and TRBJ2-3; D remains ambiguous. CDR3 length: 13 residues. V was pared by 5 bases and J by 2 bases, with 8 bases between. Germline V gene data show CDR1 as SGHTA and CDR2 as FQGNSA. The CDR3 DNA follows: TGTGCCAGCAGCCGCGCCACCACAGATACGCAGTATTTT. Translating gives CASSRATTDTQYF. Full variable domain (missing parts from reference TRBV7-2 and TRBJ2-3): GAGVSQSPSNKVTEKGKDVELRCDPISGHTALYWYRQSLGQGLEFLIYFQGNSAPDKSGLPSDRFSAERTGGSVSTLTIQRTQQEDSAVYLCASSRATTDTQYFGPGTRLTVL.

This clonotype was detected many times. V usage is TRBV5-1 and J usage is TRBJ2-2; 8 bases are shared with TRBD2. The CDR3 has 16 residues. Per the germline V gene, CDR1 is SGHRS and CDR2 is YFSETQ. Germline trimming cut 0 bases from V and 1 base from J; bases unmatched to any gene: 2. For the CDR3, the DNA is TGCGCCAGCAGCTTGGTTCTAGCGGGGAACACCGGGGAGCTGTTTTTT. Protein: CASSLVLAGNTGELFF.

Comments on this clonotype: This could be a read error, since a much larger clone is one nucleotide away. CDR3 nucleotides: TGCAGTGCTATATCTGCAGGGGGTATTAGCATTCAGCCCCAGCATTTT. It is translated as CSAISAGGISIQPQHF. The genes are TRBV20-1 and TRBJ1-5, with 7 bases lining up with TRBD1. This CDR3 comprises 16 residues. CDR1 and CDR2 (germline): DFQATT, SNEGSKA (reference sequence).

This clonotype showed up many times. The chain employs TRBV24-1 and TRBJ2-3; D is unresolved. CDR1 is KGHDR and CDR2 is SFDVKD in the germline V gene. CDR3 length equals 15 residues. Trimming cost V 4 bases and J 5 bases, with 15 bases left between them. The CDR3 DNA is TGTGCCACCAGTGACCCCCGTACGCGGCGAGATACGCAGTATTTT. It specifies CATSDPRTRRDTQYF.

In this sample, this clonotype turned up many times. The V gene is TRBV6-4, the J gene TRBJ1-1; a weak D match, TRBD1 (6 bases). From germline, CDR1 is MRHNA and CDR2 SNTAGT. V gave up 6 bases and J gave up 0 bases, with 14 bases separating them. The CDR3 is 15 residues long. For the CDR3, the DNA is TGTGCCAGCAGACGGGAGGGGGTCGTGAACACTGAAGCTTTCTTT. Encoded protein: CASRREGVVNTEAFF.

This clonotype came up many times. V and J are TRBV24-1 and TRBJ1-4, with D possibly being TRBD1 (5 bases). This CDR3 contains 14 residues. CDR1 is KGHDR, CDR2 SFDVKD, per germline. Trimming removed 4 bases at V and 5 bases at J, with 10 bases between. The CDR3 here is CATSDPRQNEKLFF. In DNA form, the CDR3 reads TGTGCCACCAGTGACCCCCGACAGAATGAAAAACTGTTTTTT.

In its sample, this clonotype was seen many times. The rearrangement joins TRBV27 to TRBJ2-2; 10 bases fit TRBD1. Per the germline V gene, CDR1 is MNHEY and CDR2 is SMNVEV (reference sequence). The CDR3 covers 16 residues. V trimming: 4 bases; J trimming: 5 bases; junction bases outside the gene matches: 7. This CDR3 reads CASSYSQDRGTGELFF. The CDR3, as DNA: TGTGCCAGCAGTTACAGCCAGGACAGGGGGACCGGGGAGCTGTTTTTT.

Ten or more counts support this clonotype. The chain carries TRBV7-8 and TRBJ1-5; a weak D match, TRBD1 (5 bases). CDR1 is SGHVS, CDR2 FQNEAQ, per germline. Trimming left V 3 bases short and J 6 bases short, with 15 bases between. CDR3 size: 15 residues. Here the CDR3 reads CASSFQSGGGQPQHF. Here the CDR3 DNA reads TGTGCCAGCAGCTTCCAGTCGGGGGGAGGTCAGCCCCAGCATTTT.

This clonotype was detected only a few times. J is TRBJ2-7 and V is TRBV12-3 or TRBV12-4; 7 positions agree with TRBD1. The CDR3 sequence is 15 residues long. Germline trimming cut 6 bases from V and 0 bases from J; bases unmatched to any gene: 8. The CDR3 is CASSKQGTSSYEQYF. Here the CDR3 DNA reads TGTGCCAGCAGCAAACAGGGGACCAGCTCCTACGAGCAGTACTTC.

This clonotype was detected ten times or more. The gene calls are TRBV15 and TRBJ2-1; D gene unclear. The V and J ends lost 0 bases and 0 bases respectively, with 6 bases between them. The CDR3 extends over 15 amino acids. Germline V gene sequence: CDR1 LNHNV, CDR2 YYDKDF (reference sequence). For the CDR3, the DNA is TGTGCCACCAGCAGAGAGACGGGCTCCTACAATGAGCAGTTCTTC. Translation gives CATSRETGSYNEQFF.

This clonotype was counted ten times or more. The chain recombines TRBV29-1 with TRBJ2-1; 7 bases fit TRBD2. The V gene end was trimmed by 7 bases and the J gene end by 0 bases; junction bases not matched to a gene: 6. The CDR3 runs 14 residues. Germline V gene sequence: CDR1 SQVTM, CDR2 ANQGSEA. CDR3 nucleotide sequence: TGCAGCGCCGAAGGCGGGGGCTCCTACAATGAGCAGTTCTTC. Its translation is CSAEGGGSYNEQFF.

Many counts were recorded for this clonotype. V is TRBV7-2 and J is TRBJ1-1; D unclear. CDR3 size: 13 residues. Germline-derived CDR1 and CDR2 are SGHTA and FQGNSA. V lost 5 bases to trimming and J lost 10 bases, with 17 bases between them. CDR3 sequence: CASSLGFGGAAFF. CDR3 coding DNA: TGTGCCAGCAGCCTGGGCTTCGGAGGTGCAGCTTTCTTT.

The sample holds many counts of this clonotype. The chain joins TRBV6-1 to TRBJ1-2; D is unclear. The CDR3 runs to 12 residues. Trimming pared 3 bases from V and 4 bases from J, leaving 6 bases between. Looked up from germline, CDR1 is MNHNS and CDR2 is SASEGT. The CDR3 sequence is CASSELPYGYTF. In DNA form, the CDR3 reads TGTGCCAGCAGTGAGCTGCCCTATGGCTACACCTTC.

The chain recombines TRBV6-1 with TRBJ2-2; the match to TRBD1 covers 7 bases. The length of the CDR3 is 15 residues. Germline V gene lookup returns CDR1 MNHNS and CDR2 SASEGT. The V and J ends lost 4 bases and 4 bases, in that order; junction bases with no gene match: 6. CDR3 DNA sequence: TGTGCCAGCAGTGCGACAGGGCCACCCACCGGGGAGCTGTTTTTT. Translating it yields CASSATGPPTGELFF.

This clonotype was seen ten or more times. The rearrangement uses TRBV5-6 and TRBJ2-4; D ambiguous. The V gene's germline CDR1 is SGHDT and CDR2 YYEEEE. The CDR3 spans 15 residues. Deletions cut 0 bases from V and 0 bases from J, with 7 bases between. CDR3 bases: TGTGCCAGCAGCTTGGTGGGCGTAGCCAAAAACATTCAGTACTTC. Protein product: CASSLVGVAKNIQYF.

There are many counts of this clonotype. Here the CDR3 reads CSVGRTLGQTRGTEAFF. The CDR3 nucleotides are TGCAGCGTCGGTCGGACCCTCGGACAGACCCGAGGGACTGAAGCTTTCTTT. V and J are TRBV29-1 and TRBJ1-1; D is perhaps TRBD1 (6 bases). The CDR3 runs 17 residues. The ends were cut back, 6 bases at V and 5 bases at J, with 28 bases in the middle. Germline V gene data show CDR1 as SQVTM and CDR2 as ANQGSEA. The full variable domain, in which reference TRBV29-1 and TRBJ1-1 provide the parts outside the CDR3, is SAVISQKPSRDICQRGTSLTIQCQVDSQVTMMFWYRQQPGQSLTLIATANQGSEATYESGFVIDKFPISRPNLTFSTLTVSNMSPEDSSIYLCSVGRTLGQTRGTEAFFGQGTRLTVV.